Shown below are 3 T cell receptor beta chains from a single sample sequenced in a study of OX40 agonist ivuxolimab in advanced cancers. Receptor libraries were prepared by the immunoSEQ multiplex PCR assay. In its TCRdb copy, this immuneACCESS table keeps in-frame sequences only and misses some clones. Where compared with another copy, unresolved V genes explain less than half of these, and the others have no known cause. The table for this sample lists about 68,000 clones; approximately 91% of them were counted only once. Jointly, the top ten make up approximately 0.32% of the sample. Here the sequenced sample was CD4+ or CD8+ T cells sorted from blood, taken in a trial of the OX40 agonist ivuxolimab. These receptors were collected from an adult with an advanced solid tumor such as melanoma, head and neck, liver or kidney cancer.

V and J are TRBV6-1 and TRBJ2-3; TRBD2 agrees at 7 bases. CDR3 length: 15 residues. CDR1 is MNHNS and CDR2 is SASEGT in the germline V gene. V trimming: 6 bases; J trimming: 0 bases; junction bases outside the gene matches: 6. Written as DNA, the CDR3 is TGTGCCAGCAGGAGGGAGGGAACTAGCACAGATACGCAGTATTTT. Translating it yields CASRREGTSTDTQYF.

This chain links TRBV11-2 with TRBJ2-1; 11 positions agree with TRBD2. The junction had 4 bases not matched to a gene; V was cut back by 4 bases and J by 5 bases. Germline CDR1 and CDR2: SGHAT and FQNNGV. CDR3 length equals 15 residues. This CDR3 reads CASSSSGRPNNEQFF. DNA of the CDR3: TGTGCCAGCAGCTCTAGCGGGAGGCCCAACAATGAGCAGTTCTTC.

This clone is a singleton in its sample. The CDR3 DNA sequence: TGTGCCAGCAGCTCTAGCTTTGATACGCAGTATTTT. Translated: CASSSSFDTQYF. The V gene is TRBV11-2, the J gene TRBJ2-3; D may be TRBD2 (5 bases). Germline V gene lookup returns CDR1 SGHAT and CDR2 FQNNGV. Trimming pared 4 bases from V and 6 bases from J, leaving 8 bases between. The CDR3 contains 12 residues.